Below, 10 T cell receptor beta chains from the same sample are listed, as sequenced in a study of blood T cell repertoires in COVID-19. Clones were sequenced by immunoSEQ multiplex PCR, and TCRdb holds only the in-frame ones, with some missing. The table has 350,000 to 450,000 clones, around 86% seen once. The sequencing sample was made of peripheral blood. All receptors derive from a human donor in a cohort sampled during active COVID-19.

CDR3 nucleotide sequence: TGCGCCAGCAGCTTGGAGGGGGCTCTCTATGGCTACACCTTC. Translating it yields CASSLEGALYGYTF. The chain couples TRBV5-1 to TRBJ1-2; 7 bases fit TRBD1. CDR1 SGHRS and CDR2 YFSETQ come from the germline V gene. This CDR3 region has 14 residues. V shed 0 bases, J shed 4 bases, and the junction held 3 bases outside the gene matches. Based on the CDR3 plus reference TRBV5-1 and TRBJ1-2, the full variable domain is KAGVTQTPRYLIKTRGQQVTLSCSPISGHRSVSWYQQTPGQGLQFLFEYFSETQRNKGNFPGRFSGRQFSNSRSEMNVSTLELGDSALYLCASSLEGALYGYTFGSGTRLTVV.

This clone was detected only a few times. Additional DNA sequences in this sample encode the identical CDR3. The chain has TRBV11-2 and TRBJ2-5, with D perhaps TRBD1 (6 bases). CDR1 and CDR2 from the germline V gene are SGHAT and FQNNGV. There are 13 residues in the CDR3. Trimming left V 3 bases short and J 2 bases short, with 7 bases between. The CDR3 DNA reads as TGTGCCAGCAGCTTGGACAGACAAGAGACCCAGTACTTC. This codes for CASSLDRQETQYF.

The V call is TRBV6-5, the J call TRBJ2-5, with 7 bases aligning to TRBD2. V lost 6 bases, J lost 4 bases, and 2 bases stayed unmatched. The CDR3 loop spans 12 amino acids. Germline V CDR1 and CDR2: MNHEY, SVGAGI. The CDR3 is CASSREGETQYF. For the CDR3, the DNA is TGTGCCAGCAGCAGGGAGGGAGAGACCCAGTACTTC.

The gene calls are TRBV3-1 (or the pseudogene TRBV3-2) and TRBJ2-1, with unresolved D. Trimming left V 3 bases short and J 4 bases short, with 13 bases between. The CDR3 is 15 residues long. Germline-derived CDR1 and CDR2 are LGHDT and YNNKEL (reference sequence). CDR3 nucleotide sequence: TGTGCCAGCAGCCAGCAGTTTTTTGATTACAATGAGCAGTTCTTC. The encoded protein is CASSQQFFDYNEQFF.

J is TRBJ1-5 and V is TRBV6-5; D is undetermined. This CDR3 is built from 14 residues. The germline gives CDR1 MNHEY, CDR2 SVGAGI. The germline V and J ends were trimmed by 2 bases and 6 bases, with 11 bases remaining between them. CDR3 protein: CASSYSQLAQPQHF. The CDR3 bases are TGTGCCAGCAGTTACAGCCAGCTAGCTCAGCCCCAGCATTTT.

CDR3 DNA: TGTGCCAGCAGTGACCCCGGGACAGCTTATGGCTACACCTTC. It is translated as CASSDPGTAYGYTF. The J gene is TRBJ1-2, the V gene TRBV6-1; 7 nucleotides align to TRBD1. Germline CDR1 MNHNS, CDR2 SASEGT. Trimming took 3 bases from V and 5 from J; bases not matched to a gene: 6. The CDR3 runs 14 residues.

J is TRBJ2-7 and V is TRBV10-3; weak D call: TRBD2 (6 bases). Per the germline V gene, CDR1 is ENHRY and CDR2 is SYGVKD. The CDR3 consists of 15 residues. V gave up 2 bases and J gave up 7 bases, with 18 bases separating them. The CDR3 DNA follows: TGTGCCATCAGTGAGCCGGGGGTAGGGGCCGGGGAGCAGTACTTC. This sequence encodes CAISEPGVGAGEQYF.

J is TRBJ2-3 and V is TRBV10-3; D is possibly TRBD2 (8 bases). Germline-derived CDR1 and CDR2 are ENHRY and SYGVKD. The CDR3 is 15 amino acids. V lost 5 bases to trimming and J lost 2 bases, with 14 bases between them. The CDR3 loop reads CAISREGATTDTQYF. The CDR3, as DNA: TGTGCCATCAGTCGGGAGGGGGCCACCACAGATACGCAGTATTTT.

The chain employs TRBV28 and TRBJ2-7, with TRBD2 matching over 8 bases. The CDR3 is 15 amino acids. Germline trimming cut 2 bases from V and 4 bases from J; bases unmatched to any gene: 7. The germline V gene encodes CDR1 MDHEN and CDR2 SYDVKM. The CDR3 DNA is TGTGCCAGCAGTTTAGGAGCGGGAGAGGGGTACGAGCAGTACTTC. Its translation is CASSLGAGEGYEQYF. Full variable domain (remainder filled in from reference TRBV28 and TRBJ2-7): DVKVTQSSRYLVKRTGEKVFLECVQDMDHENMFWYRQDPGLGLRLIYFSYDVKMKEKGDIPEGYSVSREKKERFSLILESASTNQTSMYLCASSLGAGEGYEQYFGPGTRLTVT.

This sequence joins TRBV5-1 and TRBJ1-3, with 11 nucleotides matching TRBD1. Germline V gene data show CDR1 as SGHRS and CDR2 as YFSETQ. The CDR3 contains 16 residues. With V trimmed by 4 bases and J by 4 bases, 7 bases remained unmatched. The DNA for the CDR3 is TGCGCCAGCAGCCGGGGACAGGGGGACAAAGGAAACACCATATATTTT. Residues: CASSRGQGDKGNTIYF.